This TCR beta chain was recovered during a study of cytomegalovirus exposure and HLA in healthy donors. CDR1 is SGHAT, CDR2 FQDESV, per germline (reference sequence). This CDR3 has 16 amino acids. The V and J ends lost 2 bases and 6 bases, in that order; junction bases with no gene match: 7. PCR employed 60 Vbeta and 13 Jbeta primers. Generated by immunoSEQ multiplex PCR, the TCRdb table keeps only in-frame clones and is missing some. The specimen's table records more than 200,000 clones. This chain connects TRBV11-1 to TRBJ2-3, with 11 bases fitting TRBD1. The origin of this receptor is a young woman in good health and CMV-seropositive. The specimen sequenced was PBMCs. The CDR3 protein is CASSLMDRGPADTQYF. For the CDR3, the DNA is TGTGCCAGCAGCTTAATGGACAGGGGGCCGGCGGATACGCAGTATTTT.